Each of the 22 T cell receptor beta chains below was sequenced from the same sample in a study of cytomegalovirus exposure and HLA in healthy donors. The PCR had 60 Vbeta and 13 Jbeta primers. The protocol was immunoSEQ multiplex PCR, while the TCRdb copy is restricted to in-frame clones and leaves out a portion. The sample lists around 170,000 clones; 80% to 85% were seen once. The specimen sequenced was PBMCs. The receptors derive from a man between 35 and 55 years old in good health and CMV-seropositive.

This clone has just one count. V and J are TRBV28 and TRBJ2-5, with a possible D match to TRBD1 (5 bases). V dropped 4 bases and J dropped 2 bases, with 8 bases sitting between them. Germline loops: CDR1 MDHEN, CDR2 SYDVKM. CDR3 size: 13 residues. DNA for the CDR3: TGTGCCAGCAGTTGGGGCTATCAAGAGACCCAGTACTTC. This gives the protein CASSWGYQETQYF.

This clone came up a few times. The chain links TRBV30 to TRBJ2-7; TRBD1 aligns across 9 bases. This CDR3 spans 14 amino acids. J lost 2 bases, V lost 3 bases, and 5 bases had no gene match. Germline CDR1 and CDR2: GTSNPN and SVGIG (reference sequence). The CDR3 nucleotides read TGTGCCTGGAGGCCCGGGACAGGGACCTACGAGCAGTACTTC. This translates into CAWRPGTGTYEQYF.

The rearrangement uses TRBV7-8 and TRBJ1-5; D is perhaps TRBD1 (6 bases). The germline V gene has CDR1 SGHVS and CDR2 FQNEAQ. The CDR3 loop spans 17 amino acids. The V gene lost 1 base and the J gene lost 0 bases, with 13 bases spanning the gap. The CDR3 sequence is CASSLEVGGHSNQPQHF. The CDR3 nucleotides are TGTGCCAGCAGCTTAGAGGTGGGGGGGCATAGCAATCAGCCCCAGCATTTT.

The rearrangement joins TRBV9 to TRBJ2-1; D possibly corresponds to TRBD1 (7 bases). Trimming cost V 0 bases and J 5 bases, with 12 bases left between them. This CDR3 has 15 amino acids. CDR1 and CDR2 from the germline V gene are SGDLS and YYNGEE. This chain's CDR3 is CASSVDQGGHNEQFF. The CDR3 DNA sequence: TGTGCCAGCAGCGTAGACCAGGGGGGACACAATGAGCAGTTCTTC.

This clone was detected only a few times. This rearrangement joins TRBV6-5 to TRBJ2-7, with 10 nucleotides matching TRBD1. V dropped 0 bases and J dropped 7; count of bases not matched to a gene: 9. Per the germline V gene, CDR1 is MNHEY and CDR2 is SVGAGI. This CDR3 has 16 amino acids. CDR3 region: CASSYSPGQGLGEQYF. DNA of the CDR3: TGTGCCAGCAGTTACTCGCCGGGACAGGGGTTGGGGGAGCAGTACTTC.

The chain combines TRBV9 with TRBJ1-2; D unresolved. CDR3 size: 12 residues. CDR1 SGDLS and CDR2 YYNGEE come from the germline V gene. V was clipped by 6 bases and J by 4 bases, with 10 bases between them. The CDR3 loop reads CASTRRGYGYTF. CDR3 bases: TGTGCCAGCACCCGGCGAGGCTATGGCTACACCTTC.

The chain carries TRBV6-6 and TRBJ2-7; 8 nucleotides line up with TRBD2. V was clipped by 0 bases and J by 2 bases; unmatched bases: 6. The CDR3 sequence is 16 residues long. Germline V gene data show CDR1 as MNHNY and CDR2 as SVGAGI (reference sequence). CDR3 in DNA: TGTGCCAGCAGTTACTCTGGGGAGCGGGGGCCCTACGAGCAGTACTTC. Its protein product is CASSYSGERGPYEQYF.

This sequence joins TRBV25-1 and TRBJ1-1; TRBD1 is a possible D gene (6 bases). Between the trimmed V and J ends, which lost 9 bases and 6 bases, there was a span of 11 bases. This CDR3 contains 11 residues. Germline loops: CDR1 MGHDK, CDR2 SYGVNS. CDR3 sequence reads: CARRDIPEAFF. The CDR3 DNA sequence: TGTGCCAGACGGGACATTCCTGAAGCTTTCTTT.

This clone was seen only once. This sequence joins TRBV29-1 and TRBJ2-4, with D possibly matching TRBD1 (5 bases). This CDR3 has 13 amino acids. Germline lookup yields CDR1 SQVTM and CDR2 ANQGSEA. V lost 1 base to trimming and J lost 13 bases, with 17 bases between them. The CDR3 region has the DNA TGCAGCGTTGAAGGAGATGGTGCGACAGCCCAGTACTTC. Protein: CSVEGDGATAQYF.

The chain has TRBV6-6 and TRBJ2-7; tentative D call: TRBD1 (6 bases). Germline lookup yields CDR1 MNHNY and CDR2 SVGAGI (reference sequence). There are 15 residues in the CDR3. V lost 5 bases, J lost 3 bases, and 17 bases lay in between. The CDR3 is CASSTSGGRFYEQYF. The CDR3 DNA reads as TGTGCCAGCAGTACTAGTGGGGGCCGCTTCTACGAGCAGTACTTC.

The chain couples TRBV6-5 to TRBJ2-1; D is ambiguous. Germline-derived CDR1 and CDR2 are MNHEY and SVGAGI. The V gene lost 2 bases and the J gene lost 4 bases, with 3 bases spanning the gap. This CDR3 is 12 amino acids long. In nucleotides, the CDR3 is TGTGCCAGCAGTTACCGTTACAATGAGCAGTTCTTC. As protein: CASSYRYNEQFF.

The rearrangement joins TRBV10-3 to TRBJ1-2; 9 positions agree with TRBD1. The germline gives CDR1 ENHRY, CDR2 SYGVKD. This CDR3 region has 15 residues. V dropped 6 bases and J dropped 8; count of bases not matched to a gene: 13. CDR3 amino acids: CAIRSDRGENEGYTF. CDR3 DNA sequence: TGTGCCATCAGATCAGACAGGGGGGAGAATGAGGGCTACACCTTC.

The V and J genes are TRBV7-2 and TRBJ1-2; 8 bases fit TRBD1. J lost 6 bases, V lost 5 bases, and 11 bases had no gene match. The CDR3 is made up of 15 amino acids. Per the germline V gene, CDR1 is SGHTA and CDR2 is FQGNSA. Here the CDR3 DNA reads TGTGCCAGCAGCCTGACGGACAGGGATAAGGATGGCTACACCTTC. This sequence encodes CASSLTDRDKDGYTF.

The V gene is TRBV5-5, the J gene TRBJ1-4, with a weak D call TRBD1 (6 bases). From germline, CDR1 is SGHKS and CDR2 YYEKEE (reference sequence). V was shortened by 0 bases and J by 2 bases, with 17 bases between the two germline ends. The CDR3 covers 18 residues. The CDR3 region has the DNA TGTGCCAGCAGCTTGGGACAGACAGGCCTCCAGACTAATGAAAAACTGTTTTTT. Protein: CASSLGQTGLQTNEKLFF.

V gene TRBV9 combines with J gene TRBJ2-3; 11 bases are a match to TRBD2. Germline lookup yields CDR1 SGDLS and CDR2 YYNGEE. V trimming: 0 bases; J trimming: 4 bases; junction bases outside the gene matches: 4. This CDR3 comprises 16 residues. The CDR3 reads CASSVEISGGADTQYF. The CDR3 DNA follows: TGTGCCAGCAGCGTAGAAATTAGCGGGGGGGCAGATACGCAGTATTTT.

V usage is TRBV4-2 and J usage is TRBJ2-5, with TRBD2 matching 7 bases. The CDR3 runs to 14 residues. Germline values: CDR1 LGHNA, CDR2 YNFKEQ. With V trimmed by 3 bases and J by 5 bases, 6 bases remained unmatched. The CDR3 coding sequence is TGTGCCAGCAGCCAGGGGAGGGGTCGGGAGACCCAGTACTTC. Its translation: CASSQGRGRETQYF.

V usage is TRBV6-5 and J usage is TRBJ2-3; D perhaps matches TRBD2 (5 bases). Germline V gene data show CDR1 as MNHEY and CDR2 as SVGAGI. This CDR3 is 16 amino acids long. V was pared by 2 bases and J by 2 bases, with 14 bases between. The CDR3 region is CASSYDGVFTTDTQYF. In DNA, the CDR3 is TGTGCCAGCAGTTACGACGGGGTTTTTACCACAGATACGCAGTATTTT.

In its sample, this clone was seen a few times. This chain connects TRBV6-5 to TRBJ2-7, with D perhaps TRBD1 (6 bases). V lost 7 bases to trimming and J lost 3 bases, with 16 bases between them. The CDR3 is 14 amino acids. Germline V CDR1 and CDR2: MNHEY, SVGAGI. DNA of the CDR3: TGTGCCAGCAAGGCCGGACAGTTTTTCTACGAGCAGTACTTC. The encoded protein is CASKAGQFFYEQYF.

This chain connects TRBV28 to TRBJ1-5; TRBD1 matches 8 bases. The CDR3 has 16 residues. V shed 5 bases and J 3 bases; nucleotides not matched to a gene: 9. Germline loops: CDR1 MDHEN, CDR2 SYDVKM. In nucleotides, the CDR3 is TGTGCCAGCAGTGACGCCGGGACAGGATACAATCAGCCCCAGCATTTT. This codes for CASSDAGTGYNQPQHF.

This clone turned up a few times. For the CDR3, the DNA is TGTGCCTGCCCACTAGCGGGGGTTACAGATACGCAGTATTTT. This gives the protein CACPLAGVTDTQYF. V gene TRBV30 combines with J gene TRBJ2-3, with 11 positions matching TRBD2. The CDR3 is made up of 14 amino acids. CDR1 is GTSNPN, CDR2 SVGIG, per germline (reference sequence). With 6 bases clipped from V and 3 bases from J, the junction kept 5 bases outside the gene matches.

CDR3 protein: CASSLKRGIYNEQFF. The CDR3 DNA sequence: TGTGCCAGCAGCTTGAAGCGGGGGATTTACAATGAGCAGTTCTTC. The chain joins TRBV5-4 to TRBJ2-1; 8 bases fit TRBD2. The CDR3 runs 15 residues. J lost 4 bases, V lost 1 base, and 4 bases had no gene match. CDR1 is SGHNT and CDR2 is YYREEE in the germline V gene (reference sequence). Based on the CDR3 plus reference TRBV5-4 and TRBJ2-1, the full variable domain is ETGVTQSPTHLIKTRGQQVTLRCSSQSGHNTVSWYQQALGQGPQFIFQYYREEENGRGNFPPRFSGLQFPNYSSELNVNALELDDSALYLCASSLKRGIYNEQFFGPGTRLTVL.

CDR3 sequence: CASNLRDNYGYTF. In DNA, the CDR3 is TGTGCCAGCAACCTCAGGGATAACTATGGCTACACCTTC. This chain links TRBV2 with TRBJ1-2; a weak D match, TRBD1 (5 bases). Trimming removed 7 bases from V and 1 base from J, with 10 bases in between. The CDR3 runs 13 residues. Germline lookup yields CDR1 SNHLY and CDR2 FYNNEI.